This is a list of T cell receptor beta chains from one sample in a study of neurological immune-mediated disorders. TCRdb re-called the 5' RACE reads with MiXCR, one entry per CDR3 protein. The table lists about 48,000 distinct CDR3 sequences, 4.5% to 7% of them singletons, with less than 1.5% in the top ten. Sequencing was carried out using CD4+ T cells from blood. These receptor sequences come from a woman in her late teens or twenties with multiple sclerosis. The CDR3 runs from the conserved cysteine through the conserved F or W. D genes are given only for firm matches. Clone size is shown for a subset of rows, as once, few, many or a class of expanded clone.

d_call	v_call	j_call	clone_size	cdr3_nt	cdr3_aa
TRBD2	TRBV20-1	TRBJ2-1	many	TGCAGTGCTAGATTAGCGGGGGGTGAGGAGCAGTTCTTC	CSARLAGGEEQFF
NA	TRBV3-1	TRBJ2-4	few	TGTGCCAGCAGCCAAGGACTAGCCAAAAACATTCAGTACTTC	CASSQGLAKNIQYF
TRBD1	TRBV5-1	TRBJ2-3	many	TGCGCCAGCAGCTTGGCCGAGGGGGCCGTAGATACGCAGTATTTT	CASSLAEGAVDTQYF
TRBD1	TRBV3-1	TRBJ1-1	many	TGTGCCAGCAGCCAAGAAACAGGGGTCGCTGAAGCTTTCTTT	CASSQETGVAEAFF
NA	TRBV6-2/TRBV6-3	TRBJ1-1	many	TGTGCCAGCCGATTGTTCCACACTGAAGCTTTCTTT	CASRLFHTEAFF
NA	TRBV7-9	TRBJ1-2	NA	TGTGCCAGCAGCTTTCTTCGTAGGCGCAGGGACTATGGCTACACCTTC	CASSFLRRRRDYGYTF
TRBD2	TRBV29-1	TRBJ2-3	NA	TGCAGCGTCGAAAGAACTAGCGGCACAGATACGCAGTATTTT	CSVERTSGTDTQYF
TRBD1	TRBV20-1	TRBJ1-1	many	TGCAGTGCTACTAAAGGGGGCCGCGCTTTCATGAACACTGAAGCTTTCTTT	CSATKGGRAFMNTEAFF
TRBD2	TRBV28	TRBJ2-3	NA	TGTGCCAGCACTACAACCCGGGGAGGGGTCACAGATACGCAGTATTTT	CASTTTRGGVTDTQYF
TRBD2	TRBV6-6	TRBJ2-2	NA	TGTGCCAGCAAAGGCGGACTAGCGGTCTTCGGGGAGCTGTTTTTT	CASKGGLAVFGELFF
NA	TRBV7-9	TRBJ1-1	many	TGTGCCAGCAGCTACCAGGGACACCGGGGAACTGAAGCTTTCTTT	CASSYQGHRGTEAFF
NA	TRBV19	TRBJ2-3	many	TGTGCCAGTTCGCTCGGAGATACGCAGTATTTT	CASSLGDTQYF
NA	TRBV14	TRBJ2-7	many	TGTGCCAGCAGCCAAGTTCCGGCAGGGGCCTACGAGCAGTACTTC	CASSQVPAGAYEQYF
TRBD1	TRBV25-1	TRBJ1-4	many	TGTGCCAGCAGTGCCGGGACAGGGGGCACTAATGAAAAACTGTTTTTT	CASSAGTGGTNEKLFF
TRBD1	TRBV6-5	TRBJ1-6	many	TGTGCCAGCAGTTCCAGACAGGGGAATAATTCACCCCTCCACTTT	CASSSRQGNNSPLHF
NA	TRBV20-1	TRBJ1-5	many	TGCAGTGCAAGGGACGCTCAGGTCGCCGGTCAGCCCCAGCATTTT	CSARDAQVAGQPQHF
TRBD1	TRBV20-1	TRBJ1-4	few	TGCAGTGCTAGAGGCCTCGACAGGGGCGCTAATGAAAAACTGTTTTTT	CSARGLDRGANEKLFF
NA	TRBV3-1	TRBJ1-1	many	TGTGCCAGCAGCCAAGAACGACGGAACACTGAAGCTTTCTTT	CASSQERRNTEAFF
NA	TRBV7-9	TRBJ1-2	many	TGTGCCAGCAGCCCCACCCGGGCCTACGAACAGCGAAACTATGGCTACACCTTC	CASSPTRAYEQRNYGYTF
NA	TRBV27	TRBJ2-1	many	TGTGCCAGCAGTCCCTTGGGGGCACTTATCAATGAGCAGTTCTTC	CASSPLGALINEQFF
TRBD2	TRBV20-1	TRBJ2-1	many	TGCAGTGCTAGGCTTCTAGCGGTGTACAATGAGCAGTTCTTC	CSARLLAVYNEQFF
NA	TRBV5-5	TRBJ1-5	NA	TGTGCCAGCAGCTTGGGACAGCATAGCAATCAGCCCCAGCATTTT	CASSLGQHSNQPQHF
TRBD1	TRBV7-8	TRBJ1-2	many	TGTGCCAGCAGCCTTCGAAGGACAGGGAATAACTATGGCTACACCTTC	CASSLRRTGNNYGYTF
NA	TRBV7-2	TRBJ2-1	many	TGTGCCAGCAGCTTGGGGGGACGGAAGAATGAGCAGTTCTTC	CASSLGGRKNEQFF
TRBD2	TRBV2	TRBJ2-3	many	TGTGCCAGCGAATTTAACGGGGGGGAGAGCACAGATACGCAGTATTTT	CASEFNGGESTDTQYF
NA	TRBV27	TRBJ1-5	many	TGTGCCAGCAGTTTATCCCGGGGGTATAGCAATCAGCCCCAGCATTTT	CASSLSRGYSNQPQHF
NA	TRBV27	TRBJ1-2	many	TGTGCCAGCAGTTTATCCCCGTGGGGCGGCTATGGCTACACCTTC	CASSLSPWGGYGYTF
TRBD2	TRBV11-2	TRBJ2-7	many	TGTGCCAGCAGAACGGGGGGGTTCGAGCAGTACTTC	CASRTGGFEQYF
NA	TRBV7-2	TRBJ1-6	many	TGTGCCAGCAGCCTCCCCAGGGTGGATAATTCACCCCTCCACTTT	CASSLPRVDNSPLHF
NA	TRBV7-2	TRBJ2-6	many	TGTGCCACCCTCCGAGCACCTTCTGGGGCCAACGTCCTGACTTTC	CATLRAPSGANVLTF
NA	TRBV10-3	TRBJ1-5	many	TGTGCCATCAGTGATTCCGGAGGGGGACAGCCCCAGCATTTT	CAISDSGGGQPQHF
TRBD1	TRBV13	TRBJ2-5	NA	TGTGCCAGCAGCTTAGACAGGGGATGGCGAGAGACCCAGTACTTC	CASSLDRGWRETQYF
TRBD1	TRBV6-5	TRBJ1-1	many	TGTGCCAGCAGCACGACAGGGAAAACTGAAGCTTTCTTT	CASSTTGKTEAFF
NA	TRBV6-2/TRBV6-3	TRBJ1-1	many	TGTGCCAGCAGGACAGCGGCGACTGAAGCTTTCTTT	CASRTAATEAFF
NA	TRBV28	TRBJ2-6	many	TGTGCCAGCAGAACCCATGGGGCGGGCAGCGGCTCTGGGGCCAACGTCCTGACTTTC	CASRTHGAGSGSGANVLTF
TRBD1	TRBV5-1	TRBJ1-1	many	TGCGCCAGCAGCTATGCAGGGGGGACGAACACTGAAGCTTTCTTT	CASSYAGGTNTEAFF
NA	TRBV29-1	TRBJ1-2	NA	TGCAGCGTTGAGGGGGGAGGAGGCTACACCTTC	CSVEGGGGYTF
NA	TRBV6-2/TRBV6-3	TRBJ1-2	NA	TGTGCCAGCAGTTATGGAGGTAACTATGGCTACACCTTC	CASSYGGNYGYTF
NA	TRBV9	TRBJ2-1	many	TGTGCCAGCAGCGTTGGGGGGTCCGCATTAAGCGTCGAGCAGTTCTTC	CASSVGGSALSVEQFF
TRBD1	TRBV29-1	TRBJ1-2	many	TGCAGCGTCCGACAGGGGGCTTACTATGGCTACACCTTC	CSVRQGAYYGYTF
NA	TRBV7-2	TRBJ1-2	many	TGTGCCAGCAGCCTAACGGGGTCCAGGGACTATGGCTACACCTTC	CASSLTGSRDYGYTF
NA	TRBV3-1	TRBJ1-1	many	TGTGCCAGCAGCCAAGATCGCCTCTCGGCAATCCCGGCTGAAGCTTTCTTT	CASSQDRLSAIPAEAFF
TRBD1	TRBV5-4	TRBJ2-1	few	TGTGCCAGCAGCTTGAACAGGGGCGCGTACAATGAGCAGTTCTTC	CASSLNRGAYNEQFF
NA	TRBV21-1	TRBJ1-2	many	TGTGCCAGCAGCAACTCGGTGGAAGACAACTCTAACTATGGCTACACCTTC	CASSNSVEDNSNYGYTF
NA	TRBV7-2	TRBJ2-3	many	TGTGCCAGCAGCACACAGGGTATGGATACGCAGTATTTT	CASSTQGMDTQYF
NA	TRBV10-3	TRBJ2-3	many	TGTGCCATCATCTCAGGGGATACGCAGTATTTT	CAIISGDTQYF
TRBD2	TRBV7-9	TRBJ2-3	NA	TGTGCCAGCAGCTTAGCTGGCGGGAGGGCCCGTACAGATACGCAGTATTTT	CASSLAGGRARTDTQYF
NA	TRBV5-6	TRBJ1-2	NA	TGTGCCAGCAGCTTGCCGGGCAGACGCTATGGCTACACCTTC	CASSLPGRRYGYTF
NA	TRBV20-1	TRBJ2-4	many	TGCAGTGCTAGAGAAAACATTCAGTACTTC	CSARENIQYF
NA	TRBV2	TRBJ2-7	many	TGTGCCAGCAATTCTAGGTCCACCCGTTACGAGCAGTACTTC	CASNSRSTRYEQYF
NA	TRBV5-1	TRBJ2-5	many	TGCGCCAGCAGCCTTCGGACAGCTAACTACCAAGAGACCCAGTACTTC	CASSLRTANYQETQYF
TRBD1	TRBV7-2	TRBJ1-2	many	TGTGCCAGCAGCTTAGGGGGACAGGGGGCGCGAGACTATGGCTACACCTTC	CASSLGGQGARDYGYTF
NA	TRBV6-2/TRBV6-3	TRBJ2-1	many	TGTGCCAGCAGTTCCACCGGGCCTTTACTTTACAATGAGCAGTTCTTC	CASSSTGPLLYNEQFF